The T cell receptor beta chain under discussion was sequenced for a study of TIL therapy for anti-PD-1-resistant metastatic lung cancer. Study in general: Most patients had lung adenocarcinoma; a few tumors were EGFR-mutant, two ALK-rearranged; half smoked currently or formerly.

The immunoSEQ assay was v3. Clones were sequenced by immunoSEQ multiplex PCR, and TCRdb holds only the in-frame ones, with some missing. Here the sample spans 45,000 to 60,000 clones, over 65% being singletons. Trimming took 0 bases from V and 14 from J; bases not matched to a gene: 3. CDR3 length: 11 residues. Germline V lookup: CDR1 MNHEY, CDR2 SVGAGI. Time point noted: pre-treatment sample, taken before nivolumab and TIL therapy. Most excised metastases sampled were pleural nodules or supraclavicular lymph nodes. The rearrangement links TRBV6-5 to TRBJ1-1, with 7 bases fitting TRBD1. This receptor was obtained from a person between 25 and 80 years old with non-small cell lung cancer. The sequencing here drew on tumor tissue, taken at baseline. The CDR3 nucleotides read TGTGCCAGCAGTTACTCTGGACAGGCATTCTTT. Residues: CASSYSGQAFF.